The source of this T cell receptor beta chain is a study of blood T cells in healthy people across ages. Study outcomes and limitations: With unsorted PBMCs, a conclusive comparison of naive versus antigen-experienced cells was not possible. No one knew whether donors had CMV, which possibly confounded expanded clonotype changes. Naive CD4+ cell counts and diversity both ran higher in long-lived than in aged donors.

Per individual sample, total RNA of at least 5.5 micrograms was extracted. Regarding this clonotype: Its target is not known.

Combining a sample-barcoded 5' primer with a J-beta primer mix, a second PCR ran for about 6 to 11 cycles. MiXCR was run by TCRdb on the 5' RACE reads, yielding one entry per CDR3 protein. The top ten hold 6.5% to 8% of the sample, which has about 1.4 million distinct CDR3 sequences, approximately 60% seen once. This sequence originates from a man aged 18 to 29 in good health. The specimen sequenced was blood.

The CDR3 here is CSVGAPVVGGGYTF. As DNA, the CDR3 is TGCAGCGTTGGGGCCCCGGTTGTCGGCGGAGGCTACACCTTC. V gene TRBV29-1 combines with J gene TRBJ1-2; D unclear. This CDR3 is 14 amino acids long. V lost 4 bases and J lost 8, with 20 bases in between. Looked up from germline, CDR1 is SQVTM and CDR2 is ANQGSEA.